This T cell receptor beta chain came from a study of blood T cell repertoires in COVID-19. Germline V gives CDR1 SQVTM, CDR2 ANQGSEA. CDR3 length: 12 amino acids. The junction had 7 bases not matched to a gene; V was cut back by 4 bases and J by 7 bases. Produced via immunoSEQ multiplex PCR; TCRdb's table is partial and in-frame only. The sample lists 200,000 to 250,000 clones; around 90% were seen once. Participants reported their clinical history, and cohort assignment relied on those reports. Within 2 weeks before study entry, exposed participants met a COVID-19 case. The receptor's source is a woman under 40 who had been exposed to COVID-19. Sequencing used PBMCs or T cells enriched from blood (not recorded which). The genes are TRBV29-1 and TRBJ2-7, with 7 bases identical to TRBD2. The CDR3 DNA reads as TGCAGCGTTGTCCCATCGCGGGGGGAGCAGTACTTC. Protein sequence: CSVVPSRGEQYF.